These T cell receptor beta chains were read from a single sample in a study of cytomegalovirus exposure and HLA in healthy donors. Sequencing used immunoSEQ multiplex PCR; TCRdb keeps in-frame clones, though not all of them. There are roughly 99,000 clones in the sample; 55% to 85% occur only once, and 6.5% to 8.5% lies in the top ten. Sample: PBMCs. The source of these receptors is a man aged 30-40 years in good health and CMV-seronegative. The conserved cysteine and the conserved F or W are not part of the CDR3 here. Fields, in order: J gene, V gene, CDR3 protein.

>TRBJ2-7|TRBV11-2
ASNSPWTGVYEQY
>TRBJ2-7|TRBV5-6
ASSLRTRAHEQY
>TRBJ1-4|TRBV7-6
ASSPTTTGHNEKLF
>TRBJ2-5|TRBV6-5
ASSVGGKTQY
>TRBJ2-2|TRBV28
ASRGTGSYTGELF
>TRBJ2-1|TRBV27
ASSLLAGDTYNEQF
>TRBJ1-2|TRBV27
ASSSGISNYGYT
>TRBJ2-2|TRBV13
ASSLSGTTNTGELF
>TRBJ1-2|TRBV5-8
ASTHRYQPGQGAIYGYT
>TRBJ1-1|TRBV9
ASSPERALNTEAF
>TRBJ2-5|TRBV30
AWSDSGTETQY
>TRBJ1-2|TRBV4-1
ASSQDHGDRDGYT
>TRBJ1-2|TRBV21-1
ASSARDRHNYGYT
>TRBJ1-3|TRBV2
ASSDASSGNTIY
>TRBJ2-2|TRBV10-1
ASSDPRFADTGELF
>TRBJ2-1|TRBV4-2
ASSPTRSGSVGNEQF
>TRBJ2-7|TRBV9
ASSPLGRDHEQY
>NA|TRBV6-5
ASRGENLYEQY
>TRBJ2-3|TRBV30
AWSVGGWRGADTQY
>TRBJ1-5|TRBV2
ASRGQEGSNQPQH
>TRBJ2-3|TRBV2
ASSDGGGLVTDTQY
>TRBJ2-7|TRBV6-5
ASSFGGRLYEQY
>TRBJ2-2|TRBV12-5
ASGLSQGSVTGELF
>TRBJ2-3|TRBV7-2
ASSSREGDTDTQY
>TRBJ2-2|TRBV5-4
ASSLDSSNTGELF
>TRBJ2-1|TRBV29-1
SVERGTSGGNEQF
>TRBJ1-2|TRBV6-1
ASSEGDRGQLNYGYT
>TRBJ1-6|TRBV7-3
ASRSTGADSPLH
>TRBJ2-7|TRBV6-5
ASSWGTDFAYEQY
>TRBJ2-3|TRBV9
ASSLGVAGLGDTQY
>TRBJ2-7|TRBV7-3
ASSLTGSPGDEQY
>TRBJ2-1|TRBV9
ASSVEHRGGTGVYYEQF
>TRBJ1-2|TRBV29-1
SVDGQATNYGYT
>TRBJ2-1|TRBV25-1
ASSPPGTQYNEQF
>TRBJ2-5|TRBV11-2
ASSPWTGGAETQY
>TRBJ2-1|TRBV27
ASSFTDGMTYNEQF
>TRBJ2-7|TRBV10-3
AISESQAQGY